The 11 T cell receptor beta chains in this list originate from one sample, sequenced in a study of T-cell memory formation after mild COVID-19 (dated by TCRdb to about 2021). Library preparation used 5' RACE. The instrument was an Illumina NovaSeq 6000. Clones were called with MiXCR by TCRdb after fastp trimmed the public reads at Q25, and only in-frame beta chains were retained. CDR3 protein duplicates are merged, each entry listing the most common genes and DNA. The sample yields about half a million distinct CDR3 sequences; roughly 18% were counted once. The ten biggest clones cover approximately 13% of the sample. Sequenced material: PBMCs or a T cell subset sorted from them (not recorded which). The receptors derive from an adult woman who had mild COVID-19 (a few samples of this study predate the infection). The sample titles of this study are shuffled in the database, so cell type and time point are left out; the donor was told from shared clones.

The V gene is TRBV3-1, the J gene TRBJ2-5; D gene uncertain. From germline, CDR1 is LGHDT and CDR2 YNNKEL (reference sequence). Trimming shortened V by 0 bases and J by 2 bases, and 10 bases separated the two germline ends. The CDR3 has 15 amino acids. The CDR3 sequence: CASSQDLHSQETQYF. The CDR3 DNA sequence: TGTGCCAGCAGCCAAGATTTACACTCACAAGAGACCCAGTACTTC.

This clonotype has more than one count but fewer than ten. The chain carries TRBV6-5 and TRBJ2-1; 7 bases fit TRBD1. Losses at the gene ends were 6 bases for V and 8 bases for J; bases not matched to a gene: 13. The CDR3 length is 15 residues. CDR1 is MNHEY and CDR2 is SVGAGI in the germline V gene. In nucleotides, the CDR3 is TGTGCCAGCAGGACGGACAGGCGGCAAGAGGATGAGCAGTTCTTC. As protein: CASRTDRRQEDEQFF.

The chain links TRBV16 to TRBJ1-3, with no clear D. CDR3 length equals 17 residues. Trimming removed 1 base from V and 0 bases from J, with 13 bases in between. Germline assignment: CDR1 KGHSY and CDR2 FQNENV. The CDR3 loop is CASSQWARPSSGNTIYF. Written as DNA, the CDR3 is TGTGCCAGCAGCCAATGGGCCAGACCGAGCTCTGGAAACACCATATATTTT. The full variable domain, completed using reference TRBV16 and TRBJ1-3, is GEEVAQTPKHLVRGEGQKAKLYCAPIKGHSYVFWYQQVLKNEFKFLISFQNENVFDETGMPKERFSAKCLPNSPCSLEIQATKLEDSAVYFCASSQWARPSSGNTIYFGEGSWLTVV.

This clonotype showed up just a few times. The chain combines TRBV5-1 with TRBJ2-6; 9 positions agree with TRBD1. Trimming removed 4 bases from V and 2 bases from J; junction bases left unmatched: 10. CDR3 length: 18 amino acids. Germline V gives CDR1 SGHRS, CDR2 YFSETQ. This CDR3 is CASSRRTGEIAGANVLTF. CDR3 nucleotide sequence: TGCGCCAGCAGCAGGCGGACAGGGGAGATAGCTGGGGCCAACGTCCTGACTTTC.

This chain joins TRBV6-5 and TRBJ1-4; 8 bases agree with TRBD1. CDR3 length equals 15 residues. Germline CDR1 is MNHEY and CDR2 is SVGAGI. The trim removed 0 bases at V and 8 bases at J, leaving 5 bases unmatched. CDR3 protein: CASSYSSRGHEKLFF. The DNA of the CDR3 is TGTGCCAGCAGTTACTCGAGCAGGGGGCACGAAAAACTGTTTTTT.

CDR3 bases: TGCGCCAGCAGCGCCGCGGGCAGGGATTCGACAGATACGCAGTATTTT. Translating it yields CASSAAGRDSTDTQYF. The rearrangement uses TRBV5-1 and TRBJ2-3; D tentatively fits TRBD1 or TRBD2 (5 bases each). Germline CDR1 reads SGHRS; CDR2 reads YFSETQ. The germline V and J ends were trimmed by 4 bases and 3 bases, with 18 bases remaining between them. The CDR3 spans 16 residues. Full variable domain (missing parts from reference TRBV5-1 and TRBJ2-3): KAGVTQTPRYLIKTRGQQVTLSCSPISGHRSVSWYQQTPGQGLQFLFEYFSETQRNKGNFPGRFSGRQFSNSRSEMNVSTLELGDSALYLCASSAAGRDSTDTQYFGPGTRLTVL.

This clonotype was seen a few times. The chain uses TRBV5-4 and TRBJ2-1, with 11 bases aligning to TRBD2. CDR3 length: 14 amino acids. After removal of 4 bases from V and 8 bases from J, the junction contained 5 bases not matched to a gene. The germline V gene encodes CDR1 SGHNT and CDR2 YYREEE (reference sequence). DNA for the CDR3: TGTGCCAGCAGCCTTAGCGGGGGGGCATATGAGCAGTTCTTC. Its protein is CASSLSGGAYEQFF.

This clonotype came up a few times. The rearrangement uses TRBV12-3 or TRBV12-4 and TRBJ1-3; a possible D gene is TRBD1 (5 bases). The ends were cut back, 8 bases at V and 7 bases at J, with 18 bases in the middle. The CDR3 runs to 14 residues. The CDR3 loop is CASSGGGAPNTIYF. The CDR3 region has the DNA TGTGCCAGCTCGGGGGGAGGGGCCCCGAACACCATATATTTT.

The chain is built from TRBV6-4 and TRBJ2-1; TRBD1 aligns across 11 bases. In germline, CDR1 is MRHNA, CDR2 SNTAGT. Unmatched junction bases numbered 4, after V lost 4 bases and J lost 14 bases. The length of the CDR3 is 12 residues. The CDR3 region has the DNA TGTGCCAGCAGTGGTGGACAGGGGGCTAAGTTCTTC. The encoded protein is CASSGGQGAKFF.

This clonotype was seen many times. This rearrangement joins TRBV29-1 to TRBJ1-1; D not certain. This CDR3 is built from 13 residues. V lost 4 bases to trimming and J lost 6 bases, with 15 bases between them. The V gene's germline CDR1 is SQVTM and CDR2 ANQGSEA. The CDR3 coding sequence is TGCAGCGTTGTGGGCTTCTCGGGCGCTGAAGCTTTCTTT. Translation gives CSVVGFSGAEAFF.

The chain uses TRBV4-1 and TRBJ2-7, with unresolved D. Per the germline V gene, CDR1 is MGHRA and CDR2 is YSYEKL. Trimming left V 1 base short and J 2 bases short, with 15 bases between. The CDR3 runs 16 residues. CDR3 sequence: CASSQGPVRRPYEQYF. Written as DNA, the CDR3 is TGCGCCAGCAGCCAAGGGCCGGTCCGTAGGCCCTACGAGCAGTACTTC.